The sequence of this T cell receptor (beta chain) was determined in a study of cytomegalovirus exposure and HLA in healthy donors. Amplification used 60 Vbeta primers and 13 Jbeta primers. Sequencing used immunoSEQ multiplex PCR; TCRdb keeps in-frame clones, though not all of them. The profile shows approximately 80,000 clones, less than 85% of them singletons. Germline V CDR1 and CDR2: ENHRY, SYGVKD. This CDR3 contains 15 residues. Whole-study findings and limits: Most subjects had HLA-A and HLA-B alleles reportedly predicted accurately by TCR beta sequences.

Comment on this clone: Its antigen is currently unknown.

This chain links TRBV10-3 with TRBJ2-5; D may be TRBD1 (6 bases). Judging by the DNA end, TRBJ2-7 fits better; the J call may be wrong. The material sequenced was PBMCs. The receptor comes from a man in his 60s in good health and CMV-seronegative. CDR3 region: CAISERGRGTYEQYF. The CDR3 DNA reads TGTGCCATCAGTGAGAGAGGCAGGGGCACCTACGAGCAGTACTTC.